This entry lists 28 T cell receptor beta chains sequenced from one sample in a study of early T cells in non-severe SARS-CoV-2 infection. TCRdb processed the 5' RACE reads anew with MiXCR; each CDR3 protein has one entry. The data hold 40,000 to 45,000 distinct CDR3 sequences, with 4.5% to 5% observed a single time. Sequenced: whole blood. Receptors were obtained from an adult who was a healthcare worker with PCR-confirmed SARS-CoV-2 infection or an uninfected control (not recorded which).

This clonotype was recorded many times. The CDR3 here is CASSLRSPGELFF. The CDR3 region has the DNA TGTGCCAGCAGCTTACGCAGCCCCGGGGAGCTGTTTTTT. The gene calls are TRBV11-2 and TRBJ2-2; D gene unclear. The CDR3 length is 13 residues. The V end was cut by 2 bases, the J end by 6 bases, with 7 bases between. The V gene's germline CDR1 is SGHAT and CDR2 FQNNGV. The full variable domain, rest sourced from reference TRBV11-2 and TRBJ2-2, is EAGVAQSPRYKIIEKRQSVAFWCNPISGHATLYWYQQILGQGPKLLIQFQNNGVVDDSQLPKDRFSAERLKGVDSTLKIQPAKLEDSAVYLCASSLRSPGELFFGEGSRLTVL.

Many counts were recorded for this clonotype. The chain links TRBV5-1 to TRBJ2-1, with D perhaps TRBD1 (6 bases). Trimming cost V 4 bases and J 0 bases, with 11 bases left between them. The germline gives CDR1 SGHRS, CDR2 YFSETQ. The CDR3 loop spans 15 amino acids. The CDR3 bases are TGCGCCAGCAGCCAAACAGGGAACTCCTACAATGAGCAGTTCTTC. Residues: CASSQTGNSYNEQFF.

This clonotype was recorded a few times. The rearrangement links TRBV7-6 to TRBJ2-7; weak D call: TRBD2 (5 bases). This CDR3 contains 14 residues. V lost 5 bases and J lost 0, with 11 bases in between. In germline, CDR1 is SGHVS, CDR2 FNYEAQ. The CDR3 loop reads CASSEGLGSYEQYF. CDR3 sequence (DNA): TGTGCCAGCAGCGAGGGCCTTGGCTCCTACGAGCAGTACTTC. Full variable domain (remainder filled in from reference TRBV7-6 and TRBJ2-7): GAGVSQSPRYKVTKRGQDVALRCDPISGHVSLYWYRQALGQGPEFLTYFNYEAQQDKSGLPNDRFSAERPEGSISTLTIQRTEQRDSAMYRCASSEGLGSYEQYFGPGTRLTVT.

This clonotype appeared many times. The chain carries TRBV29-1 and TRBJ2-5, with a weak D call TRBD2 (5 bases). The CDR3 loop spans 13 amino acids. Trimming cost V 5 bases and J 2 bases, with 12 bases left between them. Germline CDR1 and CDR2: SQVTM and ANQGSEA. The CDR3 nucleotides read TGCAGCGTTTCAAGCGGACCTCAAGAGACCCAGTACTTC. Translation: CSVSSGPQETQYF.

This clonotype was recorded a few times. The V and J genes are TRBV20-1 and TRBJ1-2; D is uncertain. This CDR3 is 16 amino acids long. Germline V lookup: CDR1 DFQATT, CDR2 SNEGSKA (reference sequence). Trimming cost V 1 base and J 0 bases, with 15 bases left between them. CDR3 nucleotide sequence: TGCAGTGCTAGAGGTCCGGCGGAGACGGCTAACTATGGCTACACCTTC. It encodes CSARGPAETANYGYTF.

In this sample, this clonotype turned up many times. This rearrangement joins TRBV7-9 to TRBJ1-6; D gene unclear. The germline CDR1 and CDR2 sequences are SEHNR and FQNEAQ (reference sequence). With 2 bases removed from V and 10 bases from J, the gap between germline ends came to 6 bases. The CDR3 has 12 amino acids. CDR3 sequence: CASSLSSSPLHF. CDR3 DNA: TGTGCCAGCAGCTTATCCTCCTCACCCCTCCACTTT.

This clonotype was seen more than once but under ten times. V gene TRBV6-2 or TRBV6-3 combines with J gene TRBJ1-2, with 7 bases matching TRBD1. Germline V gives CDR1 MNHEY, CDR2 SVGEGT. Trimming took 11 bases from V and 2 from J; bases not matched to a gene: 11. The length of the CDR3 is 14 residues. The CDR3, as DNA: TGTGCCTCCCGACCGGGACAGTCGAACTATGGCTACACCTTC. Translated, it gives CASRPGQSNYGYTF.

This clonotype was seen a few times. The genes are TRBV7-2 and TRBJ2-5; a possible D gene is TRBD1 (6 bases). The germline CDR1 and CDR2 sequences are SGHTA and FQGNSA. V lost 5 bases to trimming and J lost 2 bases, with 12 bases between them. There are 14 residues in the CDR3. The CDR3 sequence is CASSPQGSQETQYF. CDR3 DNA: TGTGCCAGCAGCCCCCAGGGGTCTCAAGAGACCCAGTACTTC.

At least ten counts were recorded for this clonotype. The V and J genes are TRBV27 and TRBJ1-6; 7 nucleotides line up with TRBD1. The germline V gene has CDR1 MNHEY and CDR2 SMNVEV (reference sequence). The CDR3 has 14 amino acids. The V gene end was trimmed by 3 bases and the J gene end by 8 bases; junction bases not matched to a gene: 4. In nucleotides, the CDR3 is TGTGCCAGCAGTTTTCAGGGGGGATATTCACCCCTCCACTTT. Its protein product is CASSFQGGYSPLHF.

Note on this clonotype: Possible read error: a much larger clone is one base away. The rearrangement joins TRBV5-1 to TRBJ2-3, with D uncertain. The CDR3 runs 14 residues. V lost 1 base and J 0 bases, leaving 6 bases between the germline ends. Germline CDR1 is SGHRS and CDR2 is YFSETQ. The CDR3 is CASSLQVSTDTQYF. CDR3 nucleotides: TGCGCCAGCAGCTTGCAGGTCAGCACAGATACGCAGTATTTT.

This clonotype was counted between two and nine times. CDR3 amino acids: CASNILNTGELFF. The CDR3, as DNA: TGTGCCAGCAACATACTGAACACCGGGGAGCTGTTTTTT. V is TRBV12-3 or TRBV12-4 and J is TRBJ2-2; no definite D call. The CDR3 is 13 amino acids. The germline V and J ends were trimmed by 7 bases and 1 base, with 7 bases remaining between them.

This clonotype showed up many times. The CDR3: CASSVGTEAFF. CDR3 coding DNA: TGTGCCAGCAGTGTGGGCACTGAAGCTTTCTTT. The rearrangement links TRBV2 to TRBJ1-1; D gene unclear. In germline, CDR1 is SNHLY, CDR2 FYNNEI. V lost 4 bases to trimming and J lost 4 bases, with 4 bases between them. The CDR3 runs to 11 residues.

This clonotype was counted a few times. The chain is built from TRBV7-9 and TRBJ2-2; the D gene is possibly TRBD1 (5 bases). The CDR3 covers 15 residues. Germline V gene lookup returns CDR1 SEHNR and CDR2 FQNEAQ (reference sequence). V lost 1 base to trimming and J lost 6 bases, with 12 bases between them. CDR3 in amino acids: CASSLGGQQAGELFF. CDR3 nucleotides: TGTGCCAGCAGCTTAGGGGGCCAACAGGCCGGGGAGCTGTTTTTT.

Only a few counts were recorded for this clonotype. V is TRBV5-1 and J is TRBJ2-7, with D perhaps given as TRBD1 or TRBD2 (5 bases each). The CDR3 spans 14 residues. Germline CDR1 SGHRS, CDR2 YFSETQ. Trimming took 0 bases from V and 6 from J, leaving 13 bases between them. In nucleotides, the CDR3 is TGCGCCAGCAGCTTGGCGCAGGGAGTAAGCGAGCAGTACTTC. Encoded protein: CASSLAQGVSEQYF.

In this sample, this clonotype turned up many times. The chain employs TRBV4-2 and TRBJ2-4; the match to TRBD2 covers 10 bases. The CDR3 has 17 amino acids. Per the germline V gene, CDR1 is LGHNA and CDR2 is YNFKEQ. V trimming: 3 bases; J trimming: 0 bases; junction bases outside the gene matches: 5. The CDR3 coding sequence is TGTGCCAGCAGCCACGACCTAGCGGGGGCAGCCAAAAACATTCAGTACTTC. Amino acid sequence: CASSHDLAGAAKNIQYF.

This clonotype was seen at least ten times. J is TRBJ2-7 and V is TRBV12-3 or TRBV12-4; D is ambiguous. The CDR3 is 16 residues long. V lost 4 bases and J 1 base, leaving 17 bases between the germline ends. CDR3 bases: TGTGCCAGCAGTTCCTCAGGTGGCAGGAAATCCTACGAGCAGTACTTC. It translates to CASSSSGGRKSYEQYF.

This clonotype came up many times. CDR3 in amino acids: CASSFSAPGVGNTIYF. The CDR3 DNA is TGTGCCAGCAGTTTTTCTGCTCCGGGAGTCGGAAACACCATATATTTT. The gene calls are TRBV12-3 or TRBV12-4 and TRBJ1-3; D not certain. The CDR3 is made up of 16 amino acids. V was pared by 3 bases and J by 4 bases, with 16 bases between.

This clonotype has ten or more counts. The chain carries TRBV20-1 and TRBJ1-5, with 10 bases identical to TRBD1. The CDR3 runs 15 residues. Germline CDR1 DFQATT, CDR2 SNEGSKA (reference sequence). Unmatched junction bases numbered 5, after V lost 2 bases and J lost 4 bases. The CDR3 coding sequence is TGCAGTGCTAGACCGGGACAGGGGCCGAATCAGCCCCAGCATTTT. It encodes CSARPGQGPNQPQHF.

By sample share, this clonotype is medium-sized. V gene TRBV7-2 combines with J gene TRBJ1-1; D is uncertain. Per germline, CDR1 SGHTA and CDR2 FQGNSA. This CDR3 contains 16 residues. The V and J ends lost 2 bases and 8 bases respectively, with 21 bases between them. In nucleotides, the CDR3 is TGTGCCAGCAGCTTAAATCCCACGACACCTCTCTCGGAAGCTTTCTTT. It yields the protein CASSLNPTTPLSEAFF.

This clonotype is labeled as medium-sized. The V and J genes are TRBV2 and TRBJ1-6, with no clear D. Germline V CDR1 and CDR2: SNHLY, FYNNEI. This CDR3 region has 12 residues. With 2 bases removed from V and 8 bases from J, the gap between germline ends came to 4 bases. In DNA form, the CDR3 reads TGTGCCAGCAGTGAACCTGATTCACCCCTCCACTTT. Protein product: CASSEPDSPLHF.

This rearrangement joins TRBV20-1 to TRBJ2-3, with D tentatively TRBD2 (6 bases). There are 14 residues in the CDR3. Deletions cut 4 bases from V and 3 bases from J, with 14 bases between. In germline, CDR1 is DFQATT, CDR2 SNEGSKA (reference sequence). CDR3 region: CSATRGTWTDTQYF. DNA of the CDR3: TGCAGTGCTACTCGGGGGACTTGGACAGATACGCAGTATTTT.

This clonotype was detected ten times or more. J is TRBJ2-1 and V is TRBV7-6; TRBD2 agrees at 8 bases. Trimming cost V 0 bases and J 6 bases; bases outside gene matches: 4. The germline gives CDR1 SGHVS, CDR2 FNYEAQ. The CDR3 length is 15 residues. The CDR3 coding sequence is TGTGCCAGCAGCTTAGCAAGCGGGGGCGGCAATGAGCAGTTCTTC. Translating it yields CASSLASGGGNEQFF.

In this sample, this clonotype turned up a few times. The chain recombines TRBV3-2 with TRBJ1-3. TRBV3-2 is a pseudogene. This CDR3 region has 13 residues. Here the CDR3 DNA reads TGTGCCAGCAGCCAAGTTAGGCGAAACACCATATATTTT. Its protein product is CASSQVRRNTIYF.

This clonotype was found many times. This chain connects TRBV7-9 to TRBJ1-6; possible D gene TRBD1, 6 bases. There are 16 residues in the CDR3. Germline V gene lookup returns CDR1 SEHNR and CDR2 FQNEAQ (reference sequence). V lost 5 bases and J lost 2, with 13 bases in between. This chain's CDR3 is CASSPEQGPYNSPLHF. The CDR3 region has the DNA TGTGCCAGCAGCCCCGAACAGGGCCCCTATAATTCACCCCTCCACTTT.

In its sample, this clonotype was seen many times. The chain combines TRBV20-1 with TRBJ2-1; TRBD2 matches at 8 bases. Germline CDR1 and CDR2: DFQATT and SNEGSKA (reference sequence). This CDR3 has 15 residues. V dropped 0 bases and J dropped 9; count of bases not matched to a gene: 10. The CDR3 nucleotides read TGCAGTGCTAGAGATCCCAGCGGGAGATGGGGTGAGCAGTTCTTC. This gives the protein CSARDPSGRWGEQFF.

This clonotype has ten or more counts. The CDR3 loop is CASSLKASGKNEQFF. CDR3 DNA sequence: TGCGCCAGCAGCTTGAAAGCTAGCGGGAAAAATGAGCAGTTCTTC. The chain couples TRBV5-1 to TRBJ2-1; 9 positions agree with TRBD2. Trimming cost V 1 base and J 7 bases; bases outside gene matches: 6. The length of the CDR3 is 15 residues. In germline, CDR1 is SGHRS, CDR2 YFSETQ.

This clonotype was counted at least ten times. One end of the junction does not line up with germline, which may come from a read error. This chain links TRBV10-1 with TRBJ2-2; no clear D. The CDR3 consists of 12 residues. The germline V gene has CDR1 WNHNN and CDR2 SYGVQD (reference sequence). The CDR3 loop reads CASSLGTGELFF. The CDR3 DNA reads TGTGCCAGCAGTTTAGGAACCGGGGAGCTGTTTTTT.

The V call is TRBV15, the J call TRBJ1-5; TRBD1 is a possible D gene (5 bases). CDR1 is LNHNV, CDR2 YYDKDF, per germline (reference sequence). The CDR3 sequence is 15 residues long. The V gene lost 5 bases and the J gene lost 6 bases, with 17 bases spanning the gap. This chain's CDR3 is CATSYGTGPSQPQHF. DNA for the CDR3: TGTGCCACCAGCTACGGGACTGGACCTAGTCAGCCCCAGCATTTT.